Ten or more counts support the clone carrying this T cell receptor (beta chain). Per germline, CDR1 MNHNS and CDR2 SASEGT. The CDR3 is 14 residues long. The V end lost 7 bases, the J end lost 5 bases, and 18 bases lay between the germline ends. This sample is drawn from a study of Graves' ophthalmopathy and Graves' hyperthyroidism. From fresh peripheral blood, 10 ml in volume, the PBMCs were obtained. Using RNA transcripts, the TCR beta CDR3 regions were amplified. The library came from an HTBI-primed first-round RT-PCR and a second-round multiplex PCR. TCRdb reprocessed the multiplex PCR reads via MiXCR and lists one record per CDR3 protein. Of 600,000 to 650,000 distinct CDR3 sequences in the sample, about 24% were seen once.

This TCR was sampled from a woman aged 18-29 years with stable Graves' hyperthyroidism. Some clones in this sample may be carry-over from other donors' samples. The source material was peripheral blood. The chain joins TRBV6-1 to TRBJ2-7; D is unresolved. The CDR3 sequence: CASNPLRRRDEQYF. In DNA, the CDR3 is TGTGCCAGCAACCCCCTGCGGCGTCGGGACGAGCAGTACTTC.